This T cell receptor (beta chain) is from a study of human T cells and chemical hapten exposure. Unmatched junction bases numbered 4, after V lost 6 bases and J lost 1 base. This CDR3 is 15 amino acids long. CDR1 and CDR2 (germline): MNHEY, SVGAGI. The time point was: patch test 3, about 24 weeks after DPC sensitization. Treatment described: therapeutic diphenylcyclopropenone sensitization with weekly scalp DPC. TCRdb called the RACE reads again in MiXCR, with one record for every CDR3 protein. The sample shows 95,000 to 150,000 distinct CDR3 sequences, around 11% of them seen only once. This TCR was sampled from a woman aged 45 to 65 with alopecia areata. Some clones in this sample may be carry-over from other donors' samples. The sequences come from whole blood, collected in connection with sensitization to the hapten diphenylcyclopropenone (DPC). The chain uses TRBV6-5 and TRBJ1-1; 11 bases agree with TRBD1. CDR3 bases: TGTGCCAGCAGACGGGACAGGGGGACGAACACTGAAGCTTTCTTT. This codes for CASRRDRGTNTEAFF.